The rows below give T cell receptor beta chains drawn from one sample of a study of T cells in Graves' hyperthyroidism and ophthalmopathy. MiXCR, applied by TCRdb to the multiplex PCR reads, yields one record per CDR3 protein. The data hold a few hundred thousand distinct CDR3 sequences, with 18% observed a single time. Sequenced: blood. Receptors originate from a man younger than 35 with Graves' ophthalmopathy. Each CDR3 is given with its conserved first and last residue. The order of the fields is V gene, J gene, CDR3 protein.

V gene: TRBV20-1
J gene: TRBJ1-1
CDR3 protein: CSAQLGHGNTEAFF

V gene: TRBV15
J gene: TRBJ1-6
CDR3 protein: CATSKTGTYSPLHF

V gene: TRBV6-2/TRBV6-3
J gene: TRBJ1-5
CDR3 protein: CASSYSRLVRSNQPQHF

V gene: TRBV3-1
J gene: TRBJ1-5
CDR3 protein: CASSHGLSNRQPQHF

V gene: TRBV10-3
J gene: TRBJ1-1
CDR3 protein: CASSSRVEAAFF

V gene: TRBV5-5
J gene: TRBJ1-1
CDR3 protein: CASSLEGRTEAFF

V gene: TRBV10-3
J gene: TRBJ2-1
CDR3 protein: CAISGGGNEQFF

V gene: TRBV14
J gene: TRBJ2-1
CDR3 protein: CASSQGTGGWNEQFF

V gene: TRBV5-6
J gene: TRBJ2-7
CDR3 protein: CASLSGQGWNEQYF

V gene: TRBV5-1
J gene: TRBJ2-1
CDR3 protein: CASSSDRVVFNEQFF

V gene: TRBV10-3
J gene: TRBJ2-2
CDR3 protein: CAIRSDRGGGELFF